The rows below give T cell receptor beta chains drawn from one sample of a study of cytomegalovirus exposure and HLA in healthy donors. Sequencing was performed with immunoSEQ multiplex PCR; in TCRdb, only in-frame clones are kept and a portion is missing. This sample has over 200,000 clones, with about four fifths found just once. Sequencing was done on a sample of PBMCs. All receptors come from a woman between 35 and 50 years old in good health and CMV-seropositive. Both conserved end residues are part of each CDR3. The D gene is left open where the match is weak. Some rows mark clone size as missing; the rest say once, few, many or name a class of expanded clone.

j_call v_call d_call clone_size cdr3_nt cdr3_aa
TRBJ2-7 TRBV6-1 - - TGTGCCAGCACGGGACTCTCAACCTACGAGCAGTACTTC CASTGLSTYEQYF
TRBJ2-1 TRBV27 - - TGTGCCAGCAGTTTATCGATACGGGGTGAGCAGTTCTTC CASSLSIRGEQFF
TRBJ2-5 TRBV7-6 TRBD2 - TGTGCCAGCAGCTTAGGGGTAGCGGGAGGACAAGAGACCCAGTACTTC CASSLGVAGGQETQYF
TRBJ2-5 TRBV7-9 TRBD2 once TGTGCCAGCGAGGGGCTAGCGGGGTCTCATCGGAGGACCCAGTACTTC CASEGLAGSHRRTQYF
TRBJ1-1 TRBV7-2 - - TGTGCCAGCAGCTCCGGACAGAACACTGAAGCTTTCTTT CASSSGQNTEAFF
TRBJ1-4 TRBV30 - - TGTGCTACGGACACAGGTGAAAAACTGTTTTTT CATDTGEKLFF
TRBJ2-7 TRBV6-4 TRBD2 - TGTGCCAGCAGTGACGCGGGGGTCTCCTACGAGCAGTACTTC CASSDAGVSYEQYF
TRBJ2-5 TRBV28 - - TGTGCCAGCAGTTCAGGGCCCACAGAGACCCAGTACTTC CASSSGPTETQYF
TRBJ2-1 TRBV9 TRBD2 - TGTGCCAGCAGCGCGCCTTTTAGCGGGAGTTTCGGCAATGAGCAGTTCTTC CASSAPFSGSFGNEQFF
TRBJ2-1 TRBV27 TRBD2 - TGTGCCAGCAGCTCCGGGACTAGCGGGTCCAATGAGCAGTTCTTC CASSSGTSGSNEQFF
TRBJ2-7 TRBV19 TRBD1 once TGTGCCAGTAGTATGGGCGGGACAGGGAATATTGAGCAGTACTTC CASSMGGTGNIEQYF
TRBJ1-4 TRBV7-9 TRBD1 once TGTTCCAGCAACTCACAGGGGGCTAATGAAAAACTGTTTTTT CSSNSQGANEKLFF
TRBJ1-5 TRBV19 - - TGTGCCAGTAGCATGGCTTCCGGCAATCAGCCCCAGCATTTT CASSMASGNQPQHF
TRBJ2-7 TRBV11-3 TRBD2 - TGTGCCAGCAGCCGGACTAGCGTAGCCTACGAGCAGTACTTC CASSRTSVAYEQYF
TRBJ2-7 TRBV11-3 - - TGTGCCAGCAGCCGTCTATCGGTGGCGGGATCCTACGAGCAGTACTTC CASSRLSVAGSYEQYF
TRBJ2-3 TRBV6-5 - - TGTGCCAGCAGACGGAGAGATACGCAGTATTTT CASRRRDTQYF
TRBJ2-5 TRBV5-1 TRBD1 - TGCGCCAGCAGCCCTTTAGGACAGGGGGCAGAGACCCAGTACTTC CASSPLGQGAETQYF
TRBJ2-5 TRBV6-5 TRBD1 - TGTGCCAGCAGTTCACGACAGCTGACAGGGCAAGAGACCCAGTACTTC CASSSRQLTGQETQYF